One sample yielded the 11 T cell receptor beta chains listed below, sequenced in a study of blood T cell repertoires in COVID-19. Data came from immunoSEQ multiplex PCR; TCRdb stores just in-frame clones and leaves some out. The sample records some 180,000 clones, nearly 90% being singletons. The sample taken for sequencing was peripheral blood. The source of these receptors is a man in his 60s with active or convalescent COVID-19.

The table lists this clone with a count of one. This CDR3 is CASSFDRGPQPQHF. The CDR3 nucleotides read TGTGCCAGCAGTTTCGACAGGGGGCCTCAGCCCCAGCATTTT. The chain joins TRBV6-5 to TRBJ1-5, with TRBD1 matching over 10 bases. After removal of 4 bases from V and 6 bases from J, the junction contained 3 bases not matched to a gene. CDR3 length equals 14 residues. Per the germline V gene, CDR1 is MNHEY and CDR2 is SVGAGI.

Only a few counts were recorded for this clone. CDR3 sequence: CASSPTGQGASPLHF. CDR3 nucleotide sequence: TGTGCCAGCTCGCCGACCGGACAGGGGGCTTCACCCCTCCACTTT. This rearrangement joins TRBV18 to TRBJ1-6; 11 nucleotides line up with TRBD1. Germline V gives CDR1 KGHSH, CDR2 LQKENI. With 6 bases clipped from V and 9 bases from J, the junction kept 7 bases outside the gene matches. CDR3 size: 15 residues.

The rearrangement joins TRBV9 to TRBJ1-1; D not resolved. From germline, CDR1 is SGDLS and CDR2 YYNGEE. This CDR3 contains 15 residues. V lost 0 bases to trimming and J lost 0 bases, with 9 bases between them. CDR3: CASSVEGDLNTEAFF. Here the CDR3 DNA reads TGTGCCAGCAGCGTAGAGGGAGACCTGAACACTGAAGCTTTCTTT.

This clone was seen only once. The V and J genes are TRBV5-1 and TRBJ1-2; D gene unclear. Germline assignment: CDR1 SGHRS and CDR2 YFSETQ. Between the trimmed V and J ends, which lost 2 bases and 0 bases, there was a span of 11 bases. This CDR3 has 15 amino acids. CDR3 loop: CASSFGQPANYGYTF. The CDR3 DNA is TGCGCCAGCAGCTTTGGGCAGCCAGCTAACTATGGCTACACCTTC.

This chain links TRBV2 with TRBJ1-4; D is unresolved. V was trimmed by 10 bases and J by 8 bases, leaving 14 bases between them. The germline gives CDR1 SNHLY, CDR2 FYNNEI. CDR3 length equals 12 residues. The CDR3 DNA sequence: TGTGCCACTCGGGTTACGAGGGAAAAACTGTTTTTT. It codes for CATRVTREKLFF.

The rearrangement uses TRBV20-1 and TRBJ2-7; tentative D call: TRBD1 (6 bases). The CDR3 covers 12 residues. Trimming stripped 3 bases from V and 7 bases from J, with 13 bases between. Germline lookup yields CDR1 DFQATT and CDR2 SNEGSKA (reference sequence). CDR3 residues: CSASRQVREQYF. The DNA for the CDR3 is TGCAGTGCTAGTCGACAGGTCCGGGAGCAGTACTTC.

The chain couples TRBV5-4 to TRBJ1-1; D might be TRBD1 (5 bases). This CDR3 is 15 amino acids long. CDR1 and CDR2 (germline): SGHNT, YYREEE (reference sequence). V gave up 4 bases and J gave up 2 bases, with 15 bases separating them. The CDR3 loop reads CASSPVGGGNTEAFF. DNA for the CDR3: TGTGCCAGCAGCCCTGTGGGGGGGGGAAACACTGAAGCTTTCTTT.

This chain uses TRBV19 with TRBJ1-3; TRBD1 is a possible D gene (6 bases). With 11 bases removed from V and 0 bases from J, the gap between germline ends came to 14 bases. Germline lookup yields CDR1 LNHDA and CDR2 SQIVND (reference sequence). The CDR3 has 14 residues. The DNA of the CDR3 is TGTGCCTGCAGGACAGCCTTCTCTGGAAACACCATATATTTT. Protein: CACRTAFSGNTIYF.

This clone appeared a single time. The rearrangement links TRBV6-5 to TRBJ1-5; TRBD1 agrees at 7 bases. Germline V CDR1 and CDR2: MNHEY, SVGAGI. The CDR3 loop spans 14 amino acids. V lost 4 bases, J lost 5 bases, and 5 bases stayed unmatched. The CDR3 loop is CASSLTGTYQPQHF. CDR3 nucleotide sequence: TGTGCCAGCAGTTTGACAGGGACTTATCAGCCCCAGCATTTT.

V and J are TRBV14 and TRBJ2-2; D is uncertain. The V end was cut by 1 base, the J end by 2 bases, with 8 bases between. Germline assignment: CDR1 SGHDN and CDR2 FVKESK. The CDR3 runs 15 residues. The CDR3 DNA reads as TGTGCCAGCAGCCAAGGGCAGTCCAACACCGGGGAGCTGTTTTTT. Translating it yields CASSQGQSNTGELFF.

The chain has TRBV5-1 and TRBJ1-1; 7 nucleotides agree with TRBD1. The germline gives CDR1 SGHRS, CDR2 YFSETQ. The CDR3 has 14 amino acids. Germline trimming cut 0 bases from V and 4 bases from J; bases unmatched to any gene: 3. The CDR3 DNA follows: TGCGCCAGCAGCTTGGCGACAGGGCTCACTGAAGCTTTCTTT. Its translation is CASSLATGLTEAFF.